These T cell receptor beta chains were read from a single sample in a study of T cell responses to AZD1222 COVID-19 vaccine. The repertoire was sequenced with immunoSEQ multiplex PCR; TCRdb's copy has only in-frame clones and lacks some. Of about 180,000 clones in the sample, just over 90% were seen once. The source material was peripheral blood, sampled on day 0 of AZD1222 vaccination. The receptors derive from an adult in good health. Both conserved end residues are part of each CDR3. A D gene is named only where the DNA matches it firmly. Rows give clone size only sometimes, using once, few, many, or a class for an expanded clone.

j_call | d_call | v_call | clone_size | cdr3_nt | cdr3_aa
TRBJ2-1 | NA | TRBV9 | NA | TGTGCCAGCAGCGTAGGGGCGGGGGCATACAATGAGCAGTTCTTC | CASSVGAGAYNEQFF
TRBJ2-5 | TRBD2 | TRBV19 | NA | TGTGCCAGTAGTACCAAGCGGGGGGAGACCCAGTACTTC | CASSTKRGETQYF
TRBJ1-2 | NA | TRBV5-4 | NA | TGTGCCAGCAGCCCCCCCGGGAGGGAGGGTGGCTACACCTTC | CASSPPGREGGYTF
TRBJ1-5 | NA | TRBV19 | once | TGTGCCAGTAGTCGAGGCAGGGACAATCAGCCCCAGCATTTT | CASSRGRDNQPQHF
TRBJ1-2 | NA | TRBV19 | NA | TGTGCCAGTAGTATACAGGACAGAGGCTACACCTTC | CASSIQDRGYTF
TRBJ1-1 | NA | TRBV7-2 | once | TGTGCCAGCAGCTTAGGGTTTGGGGGCTTCAACACTGAAGCTTTCTTT | CASSLGFGGFNTEAFF
TRBJ1-2 | NA | TRBV13 | NA | TGTGCCAGCAGCGCGGCTGGGGCGGAAGGCTACACCTTC | CASSAAGAEGYTF
TRBJ2-3 | NA | TRBV11-3 | NA | TGTGCCAGCAGCCGGGACAAAAGCACAGATACGCAGTATTTT | CASSRDKSTDTQYF
TRBJ2-1 | NA | TRBV9 | NA | TGTGCCAGCAGCGTAGGGCCCCGCAGGGGGGCAGGGAAAGCCGATGAGCAGTTCTTC | CASSVGPRRGAGKADEQFF
TRBJ1-2 | NA | TRBV19 | NA | TGTGCCAGTAGTAACCCCTCGGGGCAGGGATTTGGCTACACCTTC | CASSNPSGQGFGYTF
TRBJ1-1 | NA | TRBV19 | NA | TGTGCCAGTAGTCCGGACAGCCCCTCTCGAGCTTTCTTT | CASSPDSPSRAFF
TRBJ2-2 | NA | TRBV7-6 | once | TGTGCCAGCAGCCGCGGACAGAGGGGAACCGGGGAGCTGTTTTTT | CASSRGQRGTGELFF
TRBJ2-7 | NA | TRBV14 | NA | TGTGCCAGCAGCCAAGGGCAGATATACGAGCAGTACTTC | CASSQGQIYEQYF
TRBJ2-3 | TRBD1 | TRBV9 | NA | TGTGCCAGCAGCTCCAAGGGGACAGGCGGCCTCACAGATACGCAGTATTTT | CASSSKGTGGLTDTQYF
TRBJ2-1 | NA | TRBV29-1 | NA | TGCAGCGTTGAATGGTCGCTGGCGGATGAGCAGTTCTTC | CSVEWSLADEQFF
TRBJ2-5 | NA | TRBV6-1 | once | TGTGCCAGCAGTGAACACTGGGGACGGGAGACCCAGTACTTC | CASSEHWGRETQYF
TRBJ2-7 | NA | TRBV7-2 | NA | TGTGCCAGCAGCCACACACAGGGTTTTTCGGAGCAGTACTTC | CASSHTQGFSEQYF
TRBJ1-4 | NA | TRBV30 | once | TGTGCCTGGAGTGGTAAGGGGATCGGTGAAAAACTGTTTTTT | CAWSGKGIGEKLFF
TRBJ2-7 | NA | TRBV5-4 | once | TGTGCCAGCAGCTTGTTGAACAACGAGCAGTACTTC | CASSLLNNEQYF
TRBJ1-4 | NA | TRBV23-1 | NA | TGCGCCAGAGCGGAGACAGGTCCTTTCGGTGGGGAAAAACTGTTTTTT | CARAETGPFGGEKLFF
TRBJ1-1 | TRBD1 | TRBV7-2 | NA | TGTGCCAGCAGCTTGACAGGGGGCCGGGGGGCTTTCTTT | CASSLTGGRGAFF
TRBJ1-4 | TRBD1 | TRBV29-1 | once | TGCAGCGCATCCTACGGGACAGCGAATGAAAAACTGTTTTTT | CSASYGTANEKLFF
TRBJ2-1 | NA | TRBV7-3 | NA | TGTGCCAGCAGCTTAACAATGGGTAATGAGCAGTTCTTC | CASSLTMGNEQFF
TRBJ2-2 | TRBD2 | TRBV5-4 | NA | TGTGCCAGCAGCCTGGGACTAGCGGGGGCCGGGGAGCTGTTTTTT | CASSLGLAGAGELFF
TRBJ1-4 | TRBD1 | TRBV19 | NA | TGTGCCAGTAGCGGATGGACAGGGGCAGGTGAAAAACTGTTTTTT | CASSGWTGAGEKLFF
TRBJ2-7 | NA | TRBV11-3 | NA | TGTGCCAGCAGCTTAGGAGGAGATGCCTACGAGCAGTACTTC | CASSLGGDAYEQYF
TRBJ2-5 | NA | TRBV7-9 | NA | TGTGCCAGCAGCCTTCTCGAAGGGGCCCGTTTTCCCCAGTACTTC | CASSLLEGARFPQYF
TRBJ1-2 | NA | TRBV7-2 | NA | TGTGCCAGCAGCTTAGATCACGGACCGTATGGCTACACCTTC | CASSLDHGPYGYTF
TRBJ2-7 | NA | TRBV7-2 | NA | TGTGCCAGCAGCTTAGTGTGGACGGAGCAGTACTTC | CASSLVWTEQYF
TRBJ2-5 | TRBD2 | TRBV7-9 | NA | TGTGCCAGCAGCTTAGCCGGGACTAGCGGGACCGGAGAGACCCAGTACTTC | CASSLAGTSGTGETQYF
TRBJ2-6 | NA | TRBV9 | once | TGTGCCAGCAGCGTAGGGGTAGGGCTTAGAGGGGCCAACGTCCTGACTTTC | CASSVGVGLRGANVLTF
TRBJ2-1 | TRBD1 | TRBV19 | NA | TGTGCCAGTAGTAGGGACAGCTCCTACAATGAGCAGTTCTTC | CASSRDSSYNEQFF
TRBJ2-2 | NA | TRBV30 | NA | TGTGCCTGGACGGCTAGCAGTGCCGGGGAGCTGTTTTTT | CAWTASSAGELFF
TRBJ2-3 | TRBD2 | TRBV3-1/TRBV3-2 | NA | TGTGCCAGCAGCCATAGGGCTAGCGGGGTAACTTGGGATACGCAGTATTTT | CASSHRASGVTWDTQYF
TRBJ2-7 | NA | TRBV18 | once | TGTGCCAGCTCACCACCCCCGACCCGGGGCTTC | CASSPPPTRGF
TRBJ2-2 | NA | TRBV5-4 | NA | TGTGCCAGCAGCTTATCCGGGCCCCCTAACACCGGGGAGCTGTTTTTT | CASSLSGPPNTGELFF
TRBJ2-5 | TRBD2 | TRBV5-4 | NA | TGTGCCAGCAGCTTGGTGTCTAGCGGACAAGAGACCCAGTACTTC | CASSLVSSGQETQYF
TRBJ1-1 | TRBD1 | TRBV5-1 | NA | TGCGCCAGCAGCCCACAGGGGGCGGGCACTGAAGCTTTCTTT | CASSPQGAGTEAFF
TRBJ2-1 | TRBD2 | TRBV5-1 | NA | TGCGCCAGCAGCTTGGAGGCTAGCGGGGGGGCCGGGAGCTCCTACAATGAGCAGTTCTTC | CASSLEASGGAGSSYNEQFF
TRBJ2-3 | NA | TRBV7-2 | NA | TGTGCCAGCAGCTTAGCGGCTGGCGGAGGGTGGTATTTT | CASSLAAGGGWYF
TRBJ2-7 | NA | TRBV3-1/TRBV3-2 | NA | TGTGCCAGCAGCGCAACCGGGACAACCTACGAGCAGTACTTC | CASSATGTTYEQYF
TRBJ2-2 | NA | TRBV7-2 | NA | TGTGCCAGCAGCTGGGGGCTCACCGGGGAGCTGTTTTTT | CASSWGLTGELFF
TRBJ2-5 | TRBD2 | TRBV4-3 | NA | TGCGCCAGCAGCCAGAGCCTTTGGCGGGGGGTCGGGGAGACCCAGTACTTC | CASSQSLWRGVGETQYF
TRBJ1-3 | TRBD1 | TRBV6-2/TRBV6-3 | NA | TGTGCCAGCAGCGACGGACAGGGGGCAATGCCCATATATTTT | CASSDGQGAMPIYF
TRBJ2-7 | NA | TRBV2 | NA | TGTGCCAGCAGCCGAGACGGTCCCTACGAGCAGTACTTC | CASSRDGPYEQYF
TRBJ1-2 | NA | TRBV7-8 | once | TGTGCCAGCAGCTTAGCGGGCGTTAACTATGGCTACACCTTC | CASSLAGVNYGYTF
TRBJ1-4 | NA | TRBV7-9 | NA | TGTGCCAGCAGCGAAAACCGGATGCCGGATAAGAAAAAACTGTTTTTT | CASSENRMPDKKKLFF
TRBJ2-3 | TRBD2 | TRBV7-6 | NA | TGTGCCAGCAGCCAGGCGGGGGGAAGCACAGATACGCAGTATTTT | CASSQAGGSTDTQYF
TRBJ2-3 | NA | TRBV5-4 | NA | TGTGCCAGCAGCTTGGGACGGGATACGCAGTATTTT | CASSLGRDTQYF
TRBJ2-3 | TRBD1 | TRBV6-2/TRBV6-3 | NA | TGTGCCAGCAGTTCCTATACCCAGACAGGGTCGGATACGCAGTATTTT | CASSSYTQTGSDTQYF
TRBJ2-2 | TRBD2 | TRBV13 | NA | TGTGCCAGCAGCCCACGGACTAGCGGGGGGCCCGGGGAGCTGTTTTTT | CASSPRTSGGPGELFF
TRBJ2-7 | NA | TRBV5-8 | NA | TGTGCCAGCAGCTCCTTGCCCTACGAGCAGTACTTC | CASSSLPYEQYF
TRBJ1-1 | TRBD1 | TRBV19 | NA | TGTGCCAGTAGTATAAACAGGGGGAACACTGAAGCTTTCTTT | CASSINRGNTEAFF
TRBJ2-2 | NA | TRBV6-2/TRBV6-3 | once | TGTGCCAGCAGTTACTCGACTGTTACCGGGGAGCTGTTTTTT | CASSYSTVTGELFF
TRBJ1-4 | NA | TRBV5-1 | NA | TGCGCCAGCAGCTTGCTTGGCGGGAATAATGAAAAACTGTTTTTT | CASSLLGGNNEKLFF
TRBJ1-5 | NA | TRBV7-9 | NA | TGTGCCAGCAGCTTACTAGACAGTAATCAGCCCCAGCATTTT | CASSLLDSNQPQHF
TRBJ2-3 | NA | TRBV19 | NA | TGTGCCAGTAGTATCCAACAGGCTTCCACAGATACGCAGTATTTT | CASSIQQASTDTQYF
TRBJ1-4 | NA | TRBV27 | NA | TGTGCCAGCAGCCGGGAGGGGGAGGAAAAACTGTTTTTT | CASSREGEEKLFF